This entry features one T cell receptor (beta chain) sequence. The junction departs from germline at one end; a sequencing error may be responsible. Researchers took RNA transcripts and amplified the TCR beta CDR3 regions from them. TCR CDR3 underwent first-round RT-PCR with the HTBI primer set. TCRdb processed the multiplex PCR reads anew with MiXCR; each CDR3 protein has one entry. The table shows hundreds of thousands of distinct CDR3 sequences, with about 14% occurring only once. This entry is derived from a study of T cells in Graves' hyperthyroidism and ophthalmopathy. Germline lookup yields CDR1 SGHVS and CDR2 FQNEAQ. The CDR3 runs 16 residues. Lactation, pregnancy, other autoimmune disease or uncontrolled infection excluded patients. Each diagnosis drew on symptoms, thyroxine, TRAb, thyroid ultrasound and orbital computed tomography findings.

This receptor was obtained from a woman aged 25 to 45 with Graves' hyperthyroidism that later progressed to Graves' ophthalmopathy. Sample: blood. V and J are TRBV7-8 and TRBJ2-2, with TRBD2 as a possible D gene (5 bases). CDR3 sequence: CSSSSPLGSNTGELFF. The CDR3 region has the DNA TGTTCCAGCAGCTCGCCTTTGGGCTCGAACACCGGGGAGCTTTTTTTT.